The 31 T cell receptor beta chains below come from one sample, sequenced in a study of T cells in Graves' hyperthyroidism and ophthalmopathy. TCR beta CDR3 regions were amplified from RNA transcripts. When the TCR CDR3 underwent first-round RT-PCR, the HTBI primer set was used. TCRdb itself ran the multiplex PCR reads through MiXCR, one entry per CDR3 protein. The table lists nearly 600,000 distinct CDR3 sequences, about 15% of them singletons. Material for sequencing was blood. Receptor source: a woman aged 30 to 39 with Graves' hyperthyroidism that later progressed to Graves' ophthalmopathy.

The chain links TRBV27 to TRBJ1-2; 12 bases agree with TRBD1. Germline V gene lookup returns CDR1 MNHEY and CDR2 SMNVEV (reference sequence). This CDR3 is built from 16 residues. The ends lost 5 bases at V and 6 bases at J; junction bases unmatched: 10. CDR3 bases: TGTGCCAGCAGTCTCCTCGGGGGACAGGGGGCGAATGGCTACACCTTC. Its translation: CASSLLGGQGANGYTF.

This clonotype was counted only a few times. This CDR3 is CSARDPLSSGRGKLFF. The CDR3 bases are TGCAGTGCTAGAGATCCCCTCTCTAGCGGGAGAGGGAAGCTGTTTTTT. The chain joins TRBV20-1 to TRBJ2-2; 10 bases fit TRBD2. The V gene end was trimmed by 0 bases and the J gene end by 12 bases; junction bases not matched to a gene: 13. Germline lookup yields CDR1 DFQATT and CDR2 SNEGSKA (reference sequence). The CDR3 is 16 amino acids.

The V call is TRBV20-1, the J call TRBJ2-1; D possibly uses TRBD1 or TRBD2 (5 bases each). This CDR3 contains 11 residues. Germline values: CDR1 DFQATT, CDR2 SNEGSKA (reference sequence). V lost 0 bases to trimming and J lost 10 bases, with 7 bases between them. The CDR3 nucleotides read TGCAGTGCTAGAGATGGGGGAGAGCAGTTCTTC. Protein sequence: CSARDGGEQFF.

This clonotype was recorded a few times. The V and J genes are TRBV3-1 and TRBJ2-7; 8 bases align to TRBD2. With 2 bases clipped from V and 0 bases from J, the junction kept 9 bases outside the gene matches. Germline assignment: CDR1 LGHDT and CDR2 YNNKEL (reference sequence). CDR3 size: 17 residues. The CDR3 bases are TGTGCCAGCAGCCAATCCGGGAGGGCTCTAAGCTCCTACGAGCAGTACTTC. This gives the protein CASSQSGRALSSYEQYF.

Details on this clonotype: An end of the junction differs from the germline gene, which may be a read error. The rearrangement uses TRBV19 and TRBJ1-5, with TRBD1 as a possible D gene (5 bases). CDR1 LNHDA and CDR2 SQIVND come from the germline V gene (reference sequence). The CDR3 runs 12 residues. The DNA of the CDR3 is TGTGTCAGTAGTACGAGGGGTCAGCCCCAGCATTTT. The encoded protein is CVSSTRGQPQHF.

The rearrangement uses TRBV30 and TRBJ2-7, with D perhaps TRBD2 (5 bases). Germline CDR1 reads GTSNPN; CDR2 reads SVGIG (reference sequence). V lost 3 bases to trimming and J lost 7 bases, with 13 bases between them. The CDR3 runs 12 residues. The CDR3, as DNA: TGTGCCTGGAGAGACTACCTCGAGGAGCAGTACTTC. Residues: CAWRDYLEEQYF.

This clonotype was found many times. The gene calls are TRBV19 and TRBJ1-1, with D unclear. The CDR3 extends over 14 amino acids. V was shortened by 2 bases and J by 1 base, with 8 bases between the two germline ends. CDR1 is LNHDA, CDR2 SQIVND, per germline (reference sequence). The CDR3 sequence is CASSIWGGNTEAFF. The CDR3 coding sequence is TGTGCCAGTAGTATATGGGGAGGGAACACTGAAGCTTTCTTT.

This clonotype was observed a handful of times. The chain joins TRBV28 to TRBJ2-6; D ambiguous. Germline V gene sequence: CDR1 MDHEN, CDR2 SYDVKM. The V and J ends lost 5 bases and 3 bases respectively, with 5 bases between them. The CDR3 has 13 residues. Here the CDR3 DNA reads TGTGCCAGCAGTACGGTTGGGGCCAACGTCCTGACTTTC. Translation gives CASSTVGANVLTF.

This clonotype was observed a few times. CDR3 in amino acids: CASNPGGSPLHF. CDR3 nucleotides: TGTGCCAGCAACCCAGGGGGTTCACCCCTCCACTTT. The V gene is TRBV2, the J gene TRBJ1-6, with 7 bases identical to TRBD1. CDR3 length equals 12 residues. Germline V gives CDR1 SNHLY, CDR2 FYNNEI. After removal of 7 bases from V and 9 bases from J, the junction contained 3 bases not matched to a gene. Supplemented by reference TRBV2 and TRBJ1-6, the full variable domain reads EPEVTQTPSHQVTQMGQEVILRCVPISNHLYFYWYRQILGQKVEFLVSFYNNEISEKSEIFDDQFSVERPDGSNFTLKIRSTKLEDSAMYFCASNPGGSPLHFGNGTRLTVT.

Ten or more counts support this clonotype. The genes are TRBV28 and TRBJ2-7; D gene ambiguous. The CDR3 sequence is 11 residues long. V lost 5 bases to trimming and J lost 7 bases, with 9 bases between them. The germline V gene encodes CDR1 MDHEN and CDR2 SYDVKM. CDR3 amino acids: CASSPSEEQYF. The CDR3 DNA is TGTGCCAGCAGTCCGTCGGAAGAGCAGTACTTC. Supplemented by reference TRBV28 and TRBJ2-7, the full variable domain reads DVKVTQSSRYLVKRTGEKVFLECVQDMDHENMFWYRQDPGLGLRLIYFSYDVKMKEKGDIPEGYSVSREKKERFSLILESASTNQTSMYLCASSPSEEQYFGPGTRLTVT.

Remarks on this clonotype: The final CDR3 position lacks the conserved phenylalanine or tryptophan, pointing to a likely read error. The V and J genes are TRBV20-1 and TRBJ1-1; D not certain. The ends were cut back, 5 bases at V and 3 bases at J, with 7 bases in the middle. This CDR3 has 11 amino acids. Germline V gene sequence: CDR1 DFQATT, CDR2 SNEGSKA (reference sequence). The CDR3 DNA follows: TGCAGTGCTCGGCTTTACACTGAAGCTTTCTCT. Its protein is CSARLYTEAFS.

In its sample, this clonotype was seen a few times. The chain links TRBV19 to TRBJ1-6; D is perhaps TRBD1 (6 bases). The CDR3 has 14 residues. The germline CDR1 and CDR2 sequences are LNHDA and SQIVND (reference sequence). Trimming left V 4 bases short and J 7 bases short, with 11 bases between. The CDR3 nucleotides are TGTGCCAGTAGTAGACCGGGACAAAATTCACCCCTCCACTTT. As protein: CASSRPGQNSPLHF.

Ten or more counts support this clonotype. CDR3 sequence reads: CSARLLAPPTGNTIYF. The CDR3 DNA sequence: TGCAGTGCTAGACTGCTTGCCCCACCAACGGGAAACACCATATATTTT. The chain combines TRBV20-1 with TRBJ1-3; D is unclear. Germline CDR1 is DFQATT and CDR2 is SNEGSKA (reference sequence). The CDR3 runs to 16 residues. Trimming pared 2 bases from V and 4 bases from J, leaving 18 bases between.

This clonotype came up many times. The rearrangement joins TRBV2 to TRBJ1-2; maybe TRBD1 (5 bases). The CDR3 sequence is 15 residues long. CDR1 and CDR2 from the germline V gene are SNHLY and FYNNEI. Trimming shortened V by 6 bases and J by 3 bases, and 17 bases separated the two germline ends. This chain's CDR3 is CASRSMNDSHYGYTF. CDR3 nucleotides: TGTGCCAGCAGATCCATGAATGACAGCCACTATGGCTACACCTTC.

This clonotype was counted between two and nine times. V is TRBV12-3 or TRBV12-4 and J is TRBJ2-2; D gene ambiguous. The CDR3 is 17 amino acids. V gave up 1 base and J gave up 2 bases, with 14 bases separating them. CDR3 DNA sequence: TGTGCCAGCAGTTTAGGTATCGGGCCAAACAACACCGGGGAGCTGTTTTTT. It encodes CASSLGIGPNNTGELFF.

This clonotype was picked up a small number of times. The chain is built from TRBV2 and TRBJ2-5, with D tentatively TRBD1 (5 bases). The V end lost 4 bases, the J end lost 5 bases, and 11 bases lay between the germline ends. The CDR3 spans 13 residues. Germline V gene sequence: CDR1 SNHLY, CDR2 FYNNEI. The CDR3 reads CASSGPGWETQYF. CDR3 in DNA: TGTGCCAGCAGTGGTCCAGGGTGGGAGACCCAGTACTTC.

This CDR3 reads CASSWDAGAEAFF. Written as DNA, the CDR3 is TGTGCCAGCAGTTGGGATGCTGGCGCTGAAGCTTTCTTT. The chain links TRBV27 to TRBJ1-1, with no clear D. CDR1 and CDR2 from the germline V gene are MNHEY and SMNVEV (reference sequence). The length of the CDR3 is 13 residues. V was pared by 4 bases and J by 6 bases, with 12 bases between.

Concerning this clonotype itself: One junction end does not reproduce the germline sequence, and a read error may be involved. The chain has TRBV6-2 or TRBV6-3 and TRBJ1-5, with 9 positions matching TRBD1. The V gene's germline CDR1 is MNHEY and CDR2 SVGEGT. The CDR3 runs to 14 residues. The CDR3 sequence: CVSSPGQGGQPQHF. The CDR3 nucleotides are TGTGTCAGCAGCCCGGGACAGGGAGGACAGCCCCAGCATTTT.

This clonotype was seen repeatedly, ten times or more. This chain links TRBV11-2 with TRBJ2-6; D is uncertain. This CDR3 is 18 amino acids long. Looked up from germline, CDR1 is SGHAT and CDR2 is FQNNGV. Deletions cut 5 bases from V and 0 bases from J, with 17 bases between. The CDR3 bases are TGTGCCAGCAGCCACACTTTACGACGGATCTCTGGGGCCAACGTCCTGACTTTC. Protein product: CASSHTLRRISGANVLTF.

This clonotype has a count of ten or more. The CDR3 DNA is TGTGCCAGCAGCGGTGGATTTAGCAATCAGCCCCAGCATTTT. It codes for CASSGGFSNQPQHF. The genes are TRBV7-2 and TRBJ1-5; D ambiguous. The CDR3 is 14 amino acids. Trimming removed 5 bases from V and 0 bases from J, with 8 bases in between. Germline-derived CDR1 and CDR2 are SGHTA and FQGNSA.

V is TRBV4-1 and J is TRBJ2-3; 9 bases align to TRBD1. Per germline, CDR1 MGHRA and CDR2 YSYEKL. The CDR3 consists of 17 residues. J lost 4 bases, V lost 0 bases, and 8 bases had no gene match. The CDR3 spells CASSQEGTGWIADTQYF. In DNA form, the CDR3 reads TGCGCCAGCAGCCAAGAGGGGACAGGGTGGATCGCAGATACGCAGTATTTT.

This clonotype has a count of ten or more. The chain joins TRBV12-3 or TRBV12-4 to TRBJ2-1, with D unclear. The CDR3 runs to 15 residues. Deletions cut 7 bases from V and 4 bases from J, with 17 bases between. The CDR3 protein is CASTPKGRVYNEQFF. The CDR3 nucleotides read TGTGCCAGCACCCCCAAGGGAAGGGTATACAATGAGCAGTTCTTC.

A remark on this clonotype: At one boundary the junction diverges from the germline segment, which might be a read error. This chain links TRBV7-6 with TRBJ2-7, with 9 bases identical to TRBD1. This CDR3 spans 15 amino acids. Looked up from germline, CDR1 is SGHVS and CDR2 is FNYEAQ. The CDR3: CAGSYDRGLSGEQYF. The CDR3 DNA sequence: TGTGCCGGCAGCTACGACAGGGGGTTATCGGGTGAGCAGTACTTC.

This clonotype was seen at least ten times. The V and J genes are TRBV20-1 and TRBJ1-6, with D uncertain. In germline, CDR1 is DFQATT, CDR2 SNEGSKA (reference sequence). This CDR3 region has 14 residues. V lost 0 bases to trimming and J lost 6 bases, with 9 bases between them. The CDR3: CSARDPETNSPLHF. In DNA, the CDR3 is TGCAGTGCTAGAGACCCAGAGACTAATTCACCCCTCCACTTT.

CDR3: CASSGTSYYYEQYF. The DNA for the CDR3 is TGTGCCAGCAGTGGGACTAGCTATTACTACGAGCAGTACTTC. The chain couples TRBV6-1 to TRBJ2-7, with 8 bases lining up with TRBD2. This CDR3 is 14 amino acids long. Germline trimming cut 4 bases from V and 3 bases from J; bases unmatched to any gene: 5. Germline V gives CDR1 MNHNS, CDR2 SASEGT.

This clonotype was seen a handful of times. The chain uses TRBV19 and TRBJ2-3, with 8 bases identical to TRBD2. The CDR3 length is 13 residues. V was pared by 10 bases and J by 0 bases, with 3 bases of the junction left unmatched. Germline V lookup: CDR1 LNHDA, CDR2 SQIVND (reference sequence). The CDR3 region is CATQRESTDTQYF. The CDR3 DNA reads TGTGCCACCCAGCGGGAGAGCACAGATACGCAGTATTTT. The variable domain in full, with the rest retrieved from reference TRBV19 and TRBJ2-3, is DGGITQSPKYLFRKEGQNVTLSCEQNLNHDAMYWYRQDPGQGLRLIYYSQIVNDFQKGDIAEGYSVSREKKESFPLTVTSAQKNPTAFYLCATQRESTDTQYFGPGTRLTVL.

This clonotype was seen a few times. The J gene is TRBJ2-1, the V gene TRBV20-1; the match to TRBD2 covers 8 bases. CDR3 length equals 16 residues. Losses at the gene ends were 6 bases for V and 0 bases for J; bases not matched to a gene: 10. CDR1 is DFQATT and CDR2 is SNEGSKA in the germline V gene (reference sequence). The CDR3 reads CSANGGSGSSYNEQFF. CDR3 sequence (DNA): TGCAGTGCCAATGGTGGAAGCGGGAGCTCCTACAATGAGCAGTTCTTC.

This clonotype was found a few times. This chain connects TRBV9 to TRBJ2-1, with 8 bases that match TRBD2. There are 18 residues in the CDR3. Unmatched junction bases numbered 8, after V lost 0 bases and J lost 0 bases. CDR1 and CDR2 (germline): SGDLS, YYNGEE. This CDR3 is CASSVGGYSGASYNEQFF. The CDR3 region has the DNA TGTGCCAGCAGCGTAGGAGGATATAGCGGGGCCTCCTACAATGAGCAGTTCTTC.

This clonotype has ten or more counts. The gene calls are TRBV27 and TRBJ2-1; TRBD2 aligns across 11 bases. The CDR3 spans 16 residues. Losses at the gene ends were 2 bases for V and 6 bases for J; bases not matched to a gene: 6. Germline V gene data show CDR1 as MNHEY and CDR2 as SMNVEV (reference sequence). DNA for the CDR3: TGTGCCAGCAGTTTAGGGCTAGCGGGGGGTTTCAATGAGCAGTTCTTC. Protein product: CASSLGLAGGFNEQFF.

This clonotype has only a few counts. The chain links TRBV30 to TRBJ1-2; D gene ambiguous. From germline, CDR1 is GTSNPN and CDR2 SVGIG (reference sequence). The CDR3 runs to 16 residues. V was shortened by 2 bases and J by 7 bases, with 23 bases between the two germline ends. The CDR3 reads CAWSSHSRGNGGGYTF. The DNA of the CDR3 is TGTGCCTGGAGTAGTCATTCCCGTGGGAATGGCGGTGGCTACACCTTC.

The chain has TRBV30 and TRBJ1-6; 7 positions agree with TRBD1. The CDR3 has 13 amino acids. V gave up 3 bases and J gave up 12 bases; unmatched junction bases: 8. The germline V gene has CDR1 GTSNPN and CDR2 SVGIG (reference sequence). In DNA form, the CDR3 reads TGTGCCTGGAGGACAGGGATATCTGAACCCCTCCACTTT. Encoded protein: CAWRTGISEPLHF.